This TCR beta chain was sequenced for a study of patients and donors after allogeneic stem cell transplantation. TCRdb reanalysed the RT-PCR reads using MiXCR and keeps one entry per CDR3 protein. The sample shows under 170,000 distinct CDR3 sequences, roughly two fifths of them seen only once. The sequenced sample was blood, either unsorted or a sorted T cell fraction (not recorded which). This sequence originates from a human donor who was either an allogeneic HSCT recipient or a stem cell or donor lymphocyte infusion donor (not recorded which). It is not recorded whose cells these are; they may come from a transplant donor.

The chain's CDR3 is CASSLSGFYNQPQHF. Here the CDR3 DNA reads TGCGCCAGCAGCTTGTCCGGGTTCTACAATCAGCCCCAGCATTTT. This sequence joins TRBV5-1 and TRBJ1-5; D unresolved. The CDR3 is 15 residues long. V was pared by 1 base and J by 3 bases, with 11 bases between. Germline CDR1 and CDR2: SGHRS and YFSETQ.